This T cell receptor beta chain is drawn from a study of shared clonotypes between healthy human individuals. The CDR3 is made up of 14 amino acids. Trimming left V 3 bases short and J 3 bases short, with 12 bases between. Germline CDR1 and CDR2: MDHEN and SYDVKM. Naive CD8 cells were CD45RO-negative, positively selected for CCR7, excluding terminally differentiated effector memory CD45RA+ cells. General study points: Investigators expected sequencing depth to affect clonotype sharing among donors. What limited the represented genetic and exposure-history diversity was the small number of donors.

Libraries were prepared by immunoSEQ multiplex PCR; TCRdb keeps only in-frame clonotypes and omits some of them. This table holds about 2 million clones, approximately 95% found once. Concerning this clone: Its matching antigen is unknown.

The sample consisted of naive CD8+ T cells sorted from blood. The chain recombines TRBV28 with TRBJ2-7; D call uncertain. This sequence was found in a man between 18 and 29 years old in good health. CDR3 sequence reads: CASSLTDPNYEQYF. The CDR3 DNA sequence: TGTGCCAGCAGTTTGACGGATCCCAACTACGAGCAGTACTTC.